This T cell receptor beta chain was identified during a study of blood T cell repertoires in COVID-19 (dated by TCRdb to the early 2020s). In terms of the full investigation: Collaborator samples came from the United States, Italy and Spain and covered acute and convalescent phases of COVID-19. Where available, HLA class I and class II types were obtained from metadata supplied by the sample provider rather than from assay-based typing. Nearly every sample came with metadata listing a de-identified subject ID, COVID-19 status, age in years and sex. The repertoires were released in a freely available public database meant as a resource for research on the immune response to SARS-CoV-2. The material from the prospective study consisted of cDNA or gDNA derived from T cells, B-cell-depleted T cells, or PBMCs. Deeply sampled blood TCRbeta repertoires from subjects exposed to, actively infected with, or recovered from COVID-19 were included in the dataset. The samples were drawn from two sources: the first 160 participants of the ongoing ImmuneRACE study, and fewer than 1,500 subjects contributed by 6 global collaborators.

Participants in the prospective study were aged roughly 18 to 95 years, lived in about two dozen United States geographic areas, and enrolled through a virtual design. To assign participants to cohorts, the prospective study relied on clinical history that participants themselves reported in a screening survey and a study questionnaire. ImmuneRACE Cohort 3 recovered participants were defined by two consecutive negative NP/OP PCR tests, healthcare professional clearance, or symptom resolution. In the prospective study, mobile phlebotomists collected whole blood, serum and a nasopharyngeal or oropharyngeal swab from each participant. Participants in the prospective study had the option to provide additional blood draws and questionnaires over a roughly 2-month period. Blood samples from the prospective study were shipped frozen or at room temperature prior to DNA extraction. Study-wide conclusions, independent of this receptor: Clinical and demographic metadata were provided uncurated, with the amount varying by source and participant.

TCRbeta CDR3 regions were amplified from genomic DNA using the immunoSEQ Assay, a bias-controlled multiplex PCR. Per the source publication's procedure: Within the assay, amplification of reference gene primers was used to estimate how many nucleated cells each sample contained. To quantify the absolute abundance of each unique TCRbeta CDR3 rearrangement, sequence reads were collapsed and filtered. For each sample, productive Simpson clonality was calculated as the square root of Simpson's diversity index across productive rearrangements. The table was pulled from immuneACCESS by TCRdb, which kept in-frame rearrangements only. Such tables lose some clones; where checked, under half of the loss comes from unresolved V genes, and the rest has no known cause. The V and J calls and clone size come from that table; D and trimming were worked out from the DNA. Counted in this sample were over 150,000 clones; around 82% of them appeared once. Around 7% of the sample comes from the top ten.

As encoded in the germline V gene, CDR1 is KGHSY while CDR2 is FQNENV. V loses 1 base, J loses 8 bases, and the germline ends lie 14 bases apart. The CDR3 runs 14 residues from the cysteine to the phenylalanine. Only CDR3 DNA remains: 42 bases, in frame from the first base. Only a few counts were recorded for this clone. Its antigen is still unknown. The sample holds no much larger clone one base away, and base qualities are not on file. The origin of this receptor is a man aged 40-49 years who had recovered from COVID-19. The chain couples TRBV16 to TRBJ1-2, and TRBD1 may be the D gene, going by 6 matching bases. The specimen sequenced was PBMCs or T cells enriched from blood (not recorded which). The sequence in DNA is TGTGCCAGCAGCCAATGGGGGGGCGCGAAGGGCTACACCTTC. This is translated as CASSQWGGAKGYTF.